This TCR beta chain came from a study of PD-1 blockade in mismatch repair-deficient tumors. Every patient had mismatch repair deficiency by PCR or immunohistochemistry. TCR sequencing covered a few patients who responded to pembrolizumab. About this clone: Antigen specificity is unknown.

Germline V lookup: CDR1 LNHDA, CDR2 SQIVND (reference sequence). The germline V and J ends were trimmed by 3 bases and 2 bases, with 11 bases remaining between them. CDR3 length: 14 residues. Findings and caveats of the study: Tumor-resident clones, often undetectable pretreatment in blood, expanded then contracted after pembrolizumab.

Using immunoSEQ multiplex PCR, the repertoire was profiled, and TCRdb retains in-frame clones only, with some absent. The profile shows about 21,000 clones, roughly 86% of them singletons. This receptor was taken from an adult with mismatch repair-deficient cancer. Here the sequenced sample was peripheral blood, taken 2 weeks after starting pembrolizumab. The J gene is TRBJ2-7, the V gene TRBV19, with no clear D. For the CDR3, the DNA is TGTGCCAGTAGTATCGGAGAAAAAGCCTACGAGCAGTACTTC. It yields the protein CASSIGEKAYEQYF. The entire variable domain, with the rest obtained from reference TRBV19 and TRBJ2-7, is as follows: DGGITQSPKYLFRKEGQNVTLSCEQNLNHDAMYWYRQDPGQGLRLIYYSQIVNDFQKGDIAEGYSVSREKKESFPLTVTSAQKNPTAFYLCASSIGEKAYEQYFGPGTRLTVT.